One sample yielded the 30 T cell receptor beta chains listed below, sequenced in a study of T-cell memory formation after mild COVID-19. MiXCR, run by TCRdb on the 5' RACE reads, gives a single entry per CDR3 protein. The sample consists of 35,000 to 50,000 distinct CDR3 sequences, 6% to 7% of them appearing once. Sequenced: PBMCs or a T cell subset sorted from them (not recorded which). Every receptor here comes from an adult who had mild COVID-19 (a few samples of this study predate the infection). Cell type and time point are not known.

This clonotype has at least ten counts. V usage is TRBV7-9 and J usage is TRBJ2-7; possibly TRBD1 or TRBD2 for D (5 bases each). V lost 5 bases, J lost 7 bases, and 12 bases lay in between. Germline V gives CDR1 SEHNR, CDR2 FQNEAQ (reference sequence). The CDR3 is 12 amino acids. CDR3 coding DNA: TGTGCCAGCAGCGCCGATGGGGGAGAGCAGTACTTC. Protein sequence: CASSADGGEQYF.

This clonotype showed up many times. This chain links TRBV11-2 with TRBJ2-1; D possibly corresponds to TRBD1 (7 bases). This CDR3 region has 15 residues. Trimming left V 0 bases short and J 2 bases short, with 8 bases between. Germline CDR1 is SGHAT and CDR2 is FQNNGV. The CDR3 is CASSLDRGAYNEQFF. The CDR3, as DNA: TGTGCCAGCAGCTTAGACAGGGGGGCCTACAATGAGCAGTTCTTC.

This clonotype was observed many times. V gene TRBV5-1 combines with J gene TRBJ2-3; D might be TRBD1 (5 bases). This CDR3 region has 16 residues. Germline CDR1 is SGHRS and CDR2 is YFSETQ. The V gene lost 2 bases and the J gene lost 0 bases, with 13 bases spanning the gap. This CDR3 reads CASSLRVRASTDTQYF. As DNA, the CDR3 is TGCGCCAGCAGCTTACGAGTCAGGGCTAGCACAGATACGCAGTATTTT.

This clonotype was counted between two and nine times. This chain joins TRBV4-3 and TRBJ1-2; 8 nucleotides line up with TRBD1. There are 15 residues in the CDR3. Germline-derived CDR1 and CDR2 are LGHNA and YSLEER. Trimming cost V 0 bases and J 6 bases; bases outside gene matches: 6. The CDR3 loop reads CASSQDSDRVDGYTF. Here the CDR3 DNA reads TGCGCCAGCAGCCAAGATTCGGACAGGGTGGATGGCTACACCTTC.

The chain uses TRBV30 and TRBJ2-1; 9 bases align to TRBD1. Germline loops: CDR1 GTSNPN, CDR2 SVGIG (reference sequence). V lost 3 bases to trimming and J lost 4 bases; unmatched junction nucleotides: 7. This CDR3 comprises 15 residues. The CDR3 DNA reads as TGTGCCTGGAGCCGTGGGACAGGGATGTACAATGAGCAGTTCTTC. Translating gives CAWSRGTGMYNEQFF. The whole variable domain, remainder taken from reference TRBV30 and TRBJ2-1, is SQTIHQWPATLVQPVGSPLSLECTVEGTSNPNLYWYRQAAGRGLQLLFYSVGIGQISSEVPQNLSASRPQDRQFILSSKKLLLSDSGFYLCAWSRGTGMYNEQFFGPGTRLTVL.

This clonotype has just a few counts. Here the CDR3 reads CASSLDGRVKEKLFF. CDR3 DNA sequence: TGTGCCAGCAGCTTGGATGGCAGGGTGAAAGAAAAACTGTTTTTT. The chain is built from TRBV5-6 and TRBJ1-4, with D possibly TRBD1 on 5 matching bases. Germline V gene lookup returns CDR1 SGHDT and CDR2 YYEEEE. The germline V and J ends were trimmed by 0 bases and 8 bases, with 14 bases remaining between them. This CDR3 spans 15 amino acids.

This clonotype has ten or more counts. This chain's CDR3 is CASSYGTGYDMNEQFF. The CDR3 nucleotides read TGCGCCAGCAGCTACGGGACAGGGTACGACATGAATGAGCAGTTCTTC. This rearrangement joins TRBV4-1 to TRBJ2-1; TRBD1 aligns across 9 bases. CDR3 length: 16 residues. The V gene end was trimmed by 5 bases and the J gene end by 7 bases; junction bases not matched to a gene: 12. The V gene's germline CDR1 is MGHRA and CDR2 YSYEKL.

This clonotype was picked up many times. V and J are TRBV7-8 and TRBJ2-7; D might be TRBD1 (7 bases). The V and J ends lost 5 bases and 12 bases respectively, with 23 bases between them. This CDR3 is 14 amino acids long. CDR1 and CDR2 from the germline V gene are SGHVS and FQNEAQ. The CDR3, as DNA: TGTGCCAGCAGCCCGAGGGGGGACAGCCGAGGGGTGTACTTC. Translating gives CASSPRGDSRGVYF.

The chain has TRBV2 and TRBJ2-2; D call uncertain. Germline V CDR1 and CDR2: SNHLY, FYNNEI. V dropped 3 bases and J dropped 1 base, with 9 bases sitting between them. This CDR3 region has 15 residues. The CDR3 sequence is CASSEGPLNTGELFF. CDR3 DNA: TGTGCCAGCAGTGAGGGTCCATTGAACACCGGGGAGCTGTTTTTT.

This clonotype was recorded a few times. The V call is TRBV5-4, the J call TRBJ2-7; 10 positions match TRBD1. CDR3 size: 16 residues. Trimming at V came to 0 bases and at J to 5 bases, leaving 8 bases not matched to a gene. Germline V lookup: CDR1 SGHNT, CDR2 YYREEE (reference sequence). DNA of the CDR3: TGTGCCAGCAGCTTGGCCGGTATCGGACAGGGGGACGAGCAGTACTTC. This encodes CASSLAGIGQGDEQYF.

The V gene is TRBV20-1, the J gene TRBJ2-7; 7 bases are shared with TRBD1. The CDR3 consists of 12 residues. The ends lost 1 base at V and 3 bases at J; junction bases unmatched: 0. Germline lookup yields CDR1 DFQATT and CDR2 SNEGSKA (reference sequence). CDR3 loop: CSARAGGYEQYF. CDR3 nucleotides: TGCAGTGCTAGAGCAGGGGGCTACGAGCAGTACTTC.

The table lists this clonotype with a few counts. The CDR3, as DNA: TGTGCCAGCAGTCAACCCACGTCGGCGGCTTTCTTT. Translation gives CASSQPTSAAFF. The chain is built from TRBV6-6 and TRBJ1-1; D is uncertain. Germline assignment: CDR1 MNHNY and CDR2 SVGAGI (reference sequence). V dropped 5 bases and J dropped 11 bases, with 15 bases sitting between them. The CDR3 is 12 amino acids.

This clonotype was observed a handful of times. The chain uses TRBV24-1 and TRBJ1-5; D is unresolved. CDR3 length: 12 amino acids. The V gene's germline CDR1 is KGHDR and CDR2 SFDVKD. Between the trimmed V and J ends, which lost 6 bases and 2 bases, there was a span of 4 bases. CDR3 sequence reads: CATSWGNQPQHF. The CDR3 nucleotides are TGTGCCACCAGTTGGGGCAATCAGCCCCAGCATTTT.

In its sample, this clonotype was seen a few times. DNA for the CDR3: TGTGCCAGCAGTGTCGATGGACCCCGGGTGGAAGCTTTCTTT. Its protein product is CASSVDGPRVEAFF. This rearrangement joins TRBV2 to TRBJ1-1, with D uncertain. Between the trimmed V and J ends, which lost 4 bases and 8 bases, there was a span of 17 bases. The CDR3 spans 14 residues. Germline V gene lookup returns CDR1 SNHLY and CDR2 FYNNEI.

This clonotype has ten or more counts. The CDR3 here is CASTQEGADWSYNEQFF. CDR3 in DNA: TGCGCCAGCACCCAGGAGGGTGCGGACTGGTCCTACAATGAGCAGTTCTTC. J is TRBJ2-1 and V is TRBV5-1; perhaps TRBD2 as D (6 bases). Germline values: CDR1 SGHRS, CDR2 YFSETQ. The CDR3 covers 17 residues. Trimming removed 6 bases at V and 1 base at J, with 20 bases between.

This chain joins TRBV9 and TRBJ1-1; D uncertain. V gave up 0 bases and J gave up 4 bases, with 7 bases separating them. Germline V gene data show CDR1 as SGDLS and CDR2 as YYNGEE. This CDR3 comprises 13 residues. As DNA, the CDR3 is TGTGCCAGCAGCGTAGACCTGGGCACTGAAGCTTTCTTT. Its protein is CASSVDLGTEAFF.

This clonotype was counted only a few times. The chain links TRBV6-5 to TRBJ1-2; 9 bases agree with TRBD1. The CDR3 has 13 amino acids. Germline V gene sequence: CDR1 MNHEY, CDR2 SVGAGI. V lost 6 bases and J lost 5; bases outside the gene matches: 4. The CDR3, as DNA: TGTGCCAGCAGCATCGGACAGGGGTATGGCTACACCTTC. As protein: CASSIGQGYGYTF.

In its sample, this clonotype was seen many times. The chain employs TRBV10-3 and TRBJ2-5; a possible D gene is TRBD1 (7 bases). Germline lookup yields CDR1 ENHRY and CDR2 SYGVKD. V shed 4 bases and J shed 5 bases, with 14 bases lying between them. There are 14 residues in the CDR3. CDR3 region: CAISGTGGEETQYF. CDR3 DNA sequence: TGTGCCATCAGTGGGACAGGAGGGGAGGAGACCCAGTACTTC.

The table lists this clonotype with many counts. The chain carries TRBV18 and TRBJ2-2, with TRBD2 identical over 8 bases. Germline V gene data show CDR1 as KGHSH and CDR2 as LQKENI. The CDR3 extends over 15 amino acids. V was clipped by 5 bases and J by 2 bases; unmatched bases: 4. The CDR3 DNA follows: TGTGCCAGCTCAGTACTAGCGGAAAACACCGGGGAGCTGTTTTTT. Residues: CASSVLAENTGELFF.

This clonotype has a count of ten or more. The rearrangement links TRBV6-5 to TRBJ2-7; D possibly matches TRBD1 or TRBD2 (5 bases each). Germline CDR1 is MNHEY and CDR2 is SVGAGI. The CDR3 spans 14 residues. Between the trimmed V and J ends, which lost 2 bases and 2 bases, there was a span of 10 bases. The CDR3 sequence: CASSYREGPYEQYF. In nucleotides, the CDR3 is TGTGCCAGCAGTTACCGTGAGGGACCCTACGAGCAGTACTTC.

V and J are TRBV7-6 and TRBJ2-7, with 7 bases matching TRBD1. This CDR3 contains 15 residues. Trimming at V came to 3 bases and at J to 0 bases, leaving 5 bases not matched to a gene. Germline CDR1 is SGHVS and CDR2 is FNYEAQ. For the CDR3, the DNA is TGTGCCAGCAGCTTCGCGACAGGGTTCTCCTACGAGCAGTACTTC. This codes for CASSFATGFSYEQYF.

Ten or more counts support this clonotype. The chain uses TRBV7-8 and TRBJ2-2; 9 bases match TRBD1. Germline CDR1 and CDR2: SGHVS and FQNEAQ. The CDR3 sequence is 17 residues long. The junction had 9 bases not matched to a gene; V was cut back by 5 bases and J by 2 bases. The CDR3 DNA reads TGTGCCAGCAGCCCTAAAAACAGGGGGCTAAACACCGGGGAGCTGTTTTTT. This codes for CASSPKNRGLNTGELFF.

This clonotype was detected a few times. V usage is TRBV7-2 and J usage is TRBJ1-3; D might be TRBD1 (5 bases). V was pared by 5 bases and J by 2 bases, with 13 bases between. The germline CDR1 and CDR2 sequences are SGHTA and FQGNSA. This CDR3 has 15 amino acids. This CDR3 reads CASSTSLGAGNTIYF. CDR3 nucleotide sequence: TGTGCCAGCAGCACCAGTTTGGGGGCTGGAAACACCATATATTTT.

This clonotype was observed at least ten times. V usage is TRBV15 and J usage is TRBJ1-1; D gene unclear. V gave up 0 bases and J gave up 10 bases, with 12 bases separating them. CDR3 length equals 13 residues. Germline V lookup: CDR1 LNHNV, CDR2 YYDKDF (reference sequence). CDR3 residues: CATSRDPVGRAFF. The DNA for the CDR3 is TGTGCCACCAGCAGAGATCCTGTGGGGAGAGCTTTCTTT.

This clonotype was recorded at least ten times. This chain connects TRBV3-1 to TRBJ2-2; TRBD2 matches 8 bases. Trimming removed 1 base from V and 6 bases from J; junction bases left unmatched: 4. This CDR3 spans 15 amino acids. CDR1 LGHDT and CDR2 YNNKEL come from the germline V gene (reference sequence). CDR3 residues: CASSQAPTSAGELFF. The CDR3 DNA reads TGTGCCAGCAGCCAAGCTCCGACTAGCGCCGGGGAGCTGTTTTTT.

This clonotype was picked up many times. The J gene is TRBJ2-7, the V gene TRBV6-2 or TRBV6-3; 8 nucleotides align to TRBD1. With V trimmed by 10 bases and J by 7 bases, 6 bases remained unmatched. Per germline, CDR1 MNHEY and CDR2 SVGEGT. This CDR3 comprises 11 residues. This chain's CDR3 is CATQGAGEQYF. CDR3 sequence (DNA): TGTGCCACCCAGGGGGCCGGGGAGCAGTACTTC.

This clonotype was seen ten or more times. The CDR3 coding sequence is TGTGCCAGCAGCCCCGGACAGGGGGCGAGGGAGCAGTACTTC. It translates to CASSPGQGAREQYF. V and J are TRBV7-2 and TRBJ2-7; 11 bases are a match to TRBD1. CDR1 is SGHTA and CDR2 is FQGNSA in the germline V gene. The CDR3 is 14 amino acids. J lost 7 bases, V lost 5 bases, and 7 bases had no gene match.

This clonotype appeared many times. This chain links TRBV2 with TRBJ2-5, with D possibly matching TRBD1 (5 bases). This CDR3 comprises 14 residues. The germline V gene encodes CDR1 SNHLY and CDR2 FYNNEI. Trimming shortened V by 4 bases and J by 4 bases, and 13 bases separated the two germline ends. CDR3: CASSALGASETQYF. The CDR3 nucleotides are TGTGCCAGCAGTGCCTTAGGGGCCTCAGAGACCCAGTACTTC.

This clonotype has just a few counts. This chain joins TRBV18 and TRBJ1-2; possible D gene TRBD1, 5 bases. Germline V gene data show CDR1 as KGHSH and CDR2 as LQKENI. V was cut by 3 bases and J by 1 base, with 6 bases left in between. CDR3 length: 13 residues. CDR3 nucleotide sequence: TGTGCCAGCTCACCGGGGGGTAACTATGGCTACACCTTC. This encodes CASSPGGNYGYTF.

The chain has TRBV12-3 or TRBV12-4 and TRBJ1-5; no firm D call. Trimming took 1 base from V and 1 from J, leaving 5 bases between them. The CDR3 totals 14 residues. The CDR3 loop is CASSLGPSNQPQHF. The CDR3 coding sequence is TGTGCCAGCAGTTTAGGCCCGAGCAATCAGCCCCAGCATTTT.